This T cell receptor (beta chain) originates from a study of sequential checkpoint blockade in melanoma. Treatment meaning: randomized to nivolumab then ipilimumab (arm A) or the reverse (arm B). TCRdb's copy holds only in-frame clones and misses some; the assay was immunoSEQ multiplex PCR. The sample contains some 20,000 clones, roughly 80% of which appear only once. This material consisted of CD8+ T cells sorted from blood (inferred from file names), taken from a patient given nivolumab and ipilimumab in sequence. This TCR derives from a human donor with melanoma.

DNA of the CDR3: TGTGCCAGCAGCCAAGTGTGGGGGGTACCCTACGAGCAGTACTTC. Its translation: CASSQVWGVPYEQYF. V is TRBV4-2 and J is TRBJ2-7; possible D gene TRBD2, 6 bases. The germline V gene encodes CDR1 LGHNA and CDR2 YNFKEQ. Trimming removed 1 base at V and 2 bases at J, with 12 bases between. The CDR3 runs to 15 residues.